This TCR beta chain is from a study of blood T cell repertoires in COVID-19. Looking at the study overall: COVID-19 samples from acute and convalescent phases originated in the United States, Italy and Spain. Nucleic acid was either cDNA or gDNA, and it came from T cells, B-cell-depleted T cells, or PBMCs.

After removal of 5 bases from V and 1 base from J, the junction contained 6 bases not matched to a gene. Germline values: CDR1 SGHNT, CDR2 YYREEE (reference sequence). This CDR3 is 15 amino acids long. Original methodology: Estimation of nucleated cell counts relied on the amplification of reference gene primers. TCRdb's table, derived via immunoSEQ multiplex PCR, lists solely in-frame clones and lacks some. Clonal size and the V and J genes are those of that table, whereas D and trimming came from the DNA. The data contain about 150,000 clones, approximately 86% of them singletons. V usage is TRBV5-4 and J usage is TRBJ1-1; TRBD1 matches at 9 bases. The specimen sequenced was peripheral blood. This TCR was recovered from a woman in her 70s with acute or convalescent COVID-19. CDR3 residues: CASREQGAANTEAFF. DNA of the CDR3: TGTGCCAGCAGGGAACAGGGGGCGGCGAACACTGAAGCTTTCTTT.